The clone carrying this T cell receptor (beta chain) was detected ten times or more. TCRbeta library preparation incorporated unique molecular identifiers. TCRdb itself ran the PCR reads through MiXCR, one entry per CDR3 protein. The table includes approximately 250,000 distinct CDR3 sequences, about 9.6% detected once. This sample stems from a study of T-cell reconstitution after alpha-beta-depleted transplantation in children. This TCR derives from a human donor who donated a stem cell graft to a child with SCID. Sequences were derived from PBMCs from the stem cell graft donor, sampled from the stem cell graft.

The CDR3 reads CSARDPMTGVGANVLTF. The CDR3 nucleotides read TGCAGTGCTAGAGATCCCATGACAGGGGTCGGGGCCAACGTCCTGACTTTC. The rearrangement joins TRBV20-1 to TRBJ2-6; 8 bases are a match to TRBD1. V lost 0 bases, J lost 4 bases, and 8 bases stayed unmatched. This CDR3 has 17 amino acids. Looked up from germline, CDR1 is DFQATT and CDR2 is SNEGSKA (reference sequence).